The 19 T cell receptor beta chains in this list originate from one sample, sequenced in a study of T cells after somatic rescue of genetic block. Repertoires were generated with immunoSEQ multiplex PCR, while TCRdb's copy carries only in-frame clones and drops some. The table has tens of thousands of clones, 92% seen once. Sequencing was performed on peripheral blood mononuclear cells (PBMCs). These receptors were obtained from a man between 35 and 55 years old.

The DNA of the CDR3 is TGTGCCAGCAGTTTAGGAGACACCGGGGAGCTGTTTTTT. Protein: CASSLGDTGELFF. The chain combines TRBV27 with TRBJ2-2; D gene ambiguous. This CDR3 contains 13 residues. Trimming took off 2 bases at V and 3 bases at J, with 4 bases between the two ends. CDR1 is MNHEY and CDR2 is SMNVEV in the germline V gene (reference sequence).

This chain connects TRBV19 to TRBJ2-7; D could derive from TRBD1 or TRBD2 (5 bases each). The CDR3 has 12 residues. The germline V and J ends were trimmed by 9 bases and 0 bases, with 9 bases remaining between them. Germline V lookup: CDR1 LNHDA, CDR2 SQIVND (reference sequence). The CDR3 loop is CASGTYSYEQYF. CDR3 bases: TGTGCCAGCGGGACGTACTCCTACGAGCAGTACTTC.

The V call is TRBV10-2, the J call TRBJ2-3, with D unresolved. With 4 bases removed from V and 4 bases from J, the gap between germline ends came to 12 bases. The germline V gene has CDR1 WSHSY and CDR2 SAAADI. The CDR3 extends over 14 amino acids. CDR3 sequence (DNA): TGCGCCAGCAGTGTTACCGTGAGATCAGATACGCAGTATTTT. It specifies CASSVTVRSDTQYF.

The chain recombines TRBV5-6 with TRBJ2-5; no clear D gene. The ends were cut back, 1 base at V and 4 bases at J, with 11 bases in the middle. This CDR3 is built from 14 residues. Germline CDR1 and CDR2: SGHDT and YYEEEE. CDR3 sequence: CASSLTGFGETQYF. CDR3 bases: TGTGCCAGCAGCTTGACCGGGTTCGGAGAGACCCAGTACTTC.

The chain recombines TRBV7-3 with TRBJ2-1; 8 positions match TRBD2. The CDR3 spans 16 residues. J was trimmed by 8 bases and V by 4 bases; bases with no gene match: 13. Germline CDR1 and CDR2: SGHTA and FQGTGA. This CDR3 reads CASSYSGTRARDEQFF. The CDR3 region has the DNA TGTGCCAGCAGCTACTCCGGGACTAGGGCAAGGGATGAGCAGTTCTTC.

The V call is TRBV4-1, the J call TRBJ2-3; D remains unclear. Trimming stripped 0 bases from V and 2 bases from J, with 9 bases between. The CDR3 covers 15 residues. Germline CDR1 reads MGHRA; CDR2 reads YSYEKL. The CDR3 sequence is CASSQDRANTDTQYF. CDR3 DNA sequence: TGCGCCAGCAGCCAAGACAGAGCCAACACAGATACGCAGTATTTT.

This rearrangement joins TRBV10-3 to TRBJ2-5; 9 bases are shared with TRBD2. This CDR3 region has 15 residues. The germline CDR1 and CDR2 sequences are ENHRY and SYGVKD. Unmatched junction bases numbered 5, after V lost 2 bases and J lost 4 bases. CDR3 sequence reads: CAISEVLAGIETQYF. The CDR3, as DNA: TGTGCCATCAGTGAGGTTCTAGCGGGGATAGAGACCCAGTACTTC.

The rearrangement uses TRBV5-1 and TRBJ1-2; TRBD1 is a possible D gene (5 bases). The CDR3 runs to 13 residues. Trimming took 4 bases from V and 4 from J, leaving 11 bases between them. CDR1 is SGHRS, CDR2 YFSETQ, per germline. Written as DNA, the CDR3 is TGCGCCAGCAGCGCCGACGGGGGCTATGGCTACACCTTC. This encodes CASSADGGYGYTF.

This chain joins TRBV11-3 and TRBJ2-2; D gene ambiguous. The length of the CDR3 is 14 residues. V was pared by 1 base and J by 2 bases, with 5 bases between. CDR1 is SGHNT, CDR2 YENEEA, per germline. CDR3 coding DNA: TGTGCCAGCAGCTTAGGGGGAAACACCGGGGAGCTGTTTTTT. It is translated as CASSLGGNTGELFF.

This clone was observed a single time. The sample contains more than one DNA sequence encoding this CDR3. V usage is TRBV20-1 and J usage is TRBJ2-5; D is undetermined. This CDR3 spans 11 amino acids. Germline V gene data show CDR1 as DFQATT and CDR2 as SNEGSKA (reference sequence). V was shortened by 4 bases and J by 3 bases, with 6 bases between the two germline ends. The CDR3 is CSATPKETQYF. The CDR3 nucleotides are TGCAGTGCTACCCCTAAAGAGACCCAGTACTTC.

This chain joins TRBV28 and TRBJ1-3; 7 bases fit TRBD1. This CDR3 comprises 15 residues. Germline V gene lookup returns CDR1 MDHEN and CDR2 SYDVKM. J gave up 4 bases and V 6 bases, and 9 bases lay outside the gene matches. The CDR3 spells CASSGTELSGNTIYF. CDR3 nucleotides: TGTGCCAGCAGCGGGACAGAGCTGAGCGGAAACACCATATATTTT.

The chain has TRBV6-1 and TRBJ2-7; D remains unclear. Germline V lookup: CDR1 MNHNS, CDR2 SASEGT. Trimming removed 11 bases from V and 4 bases from J, with 21 bases in between. The CDR3 covers 14 residues. DNA for the CDR3: TGTGCCTTGCTCGAACGTCCCCGAATTTACGAGCAGTACTTC. This sequence encodes CALLERPRIYEQYF.

The chain combines TRBV2 with TRBJ1-2; possibly TRBD1 for D (6 bases). Germline-derived CDR1 and CDR2 are SNHLY and FYNNEI. CDR3 size: 13 residues. Trimming took off 7 bases at V and 5 bases at J, with 14 bases between the two ends. The CDR3 region has the DNA TGTGCCAGCACACTACAGGGACCTTATGGCTACACCTTC. As protein: CASTLQGPYGYTF. The full variable domain, completed using reference TRBV2 and TRBJ1-2, is EPEVTQTPSHQVTQMGQEVILRCVPISNHLYFYWYRQILGQKVEFLVSFYNNEISEKSEIFDDQFSVERPDGSNFTLKIRSTKLEDSAMYFCASTLQGPYGYTFGSGTRLTVV.

CDR3 DNA sequence: TGTGCCATCAGCCTAGCGGGAGGGGCCAAAAACATTCAGTACTTC. Its translation: CAISLAGGAKNIQYF. J is TRBJ2-4 and V is TRBV10-3; TRBD2 matches 12 bases. Per the germline V gene, CDR1 is ENHRY and CDR2 is SYGVKD. V was pared by 6 bases and J by 1 base, with 1 base of the junction left unmatched. The CDR3 consists of 15 residues.

The rearrangement joins TRBV5-1 to TRBJ2-3, with D possibly matching TRBD2 (6 bases). Germline V gene lookup returns CDR1 SGHRS and CDR2 YFSETQ. The CDR3 consists of 15 residues. V lost 3 bases and J lost 2, with 13 bases in between. The CDR3 here is CASSSGTALTDTQYF. The CDR3 coding sequence is TGCGCCAGCAGCTCCGGGACTGCCCTCACAGATACGCAGTATTTT.

This clone is a singleton in its sample. The V gene is TRBV5-4, the J gene TRBJ1-6; D gene uncertain. The germline CDR1 and CDR2 sequences are SGHNT and YYREEE (reference sequence). The CDR3 extends over 14 amino acids. Trimming removed 1 base at V and 5 bases at J, with 7 bases between. The CDR3 DNA sequence: TGTGCCAGCAGCTTGCGACGGAATAATTCACCCCTCCACTTT. It is translated as CASSLRRNNSPLHF.

This clone was observed a single time. The CDR3 DNA sequence: TGTGCCAGCTCACCACCTTCGGGGGCCGGGAATCAGCCCCAGCATTTT. Translation: CASSPPSGAGNQPQHF. The chain couples TRBV18 to TRBJ1-5; a weak D match, TRBD1 (6 bases). V lost 0 bases, J lost 4 bases, and 13 bases lay in between. In germline, CDR1 is KGHSH, CDR2 LQKENI. The CDR3 is 16 amino acids.

This chain joins TRBV28 and TRBJ2-1, with D hard to call. This CDR3 contains 11 residues. V dropped 7 bases and J dropped 7 bases, with 8 bases sitting between them. Germline-derived CDR1 and CDR2 are MDHEN and SYDVKM. CDR3 in amino acids: CASIRVNEQFF. The CDR3 DNA reads as TGTGCCAGCATTAGAGTTAATGAGCAGTTCTTC.

The chain couples TRBV2 to TRBJ2-7; TRBD1 agrees at 7 bases. Per germline, CDR1 SNHLY and CDR2 FYNNEI. V gave up 6 bases and J gave up 7 bases; unmatched junction bases: 15. The CDR3 has 15 residues. CDR3 coding DNA: TGTGCCAGCAGAAAAGGGGGCGTCGGGTCTCGGGAGCAGTACTTC. Its translation: CASRKGGVGSREQYF.